This T cell receptor (beta chain) was recovered during a study of T-cell memory formation after mild COVID-19. Looking at the study overall: Clustering of TCRs was largely donor specific.

This CDR3 comprises 17 residues. Trimming at V came to 4 bases and at J to 10 bases, leaving 14 bases not matched to a gene. Constant-segment primers and 5'RACE yielded cDNA libraries for TCR alpha and TCR beta, each carrying sample barcodes and UMIs. TCRdb processed the 5' RACE reads anew with MiXCR; each CDR3 protein has one entry. The repertoire has approximately 300,000 distinct CDR3 sequences, around 19% of them found once; the top ten carry around 21%. General study results and limits: Among contracting clones, CD4+ were mainly CM/EM and CD8+ enriched in EMRA. Detection of some responders pre-infection suggested pre-existing cross-reactive memory T cells participated.

This clonotype was seen a few times. Its antigen is still unknown. The sequenced sample was PBMCs or a T cell subset sorted from them (not recorded which). This chain connects TRBV12-3 or TRBV12-4 to TRBJ2-3; 13 bases match TRBD2. This clonotype originated in a man aged 18 to 29 who had mild COVID-19 (a few samples of this study predate the infection). Cell type and time point are not known. The CDR3 region has the DNA TGTGCCAGCAGTTCCCGACTAGCGGGGGGACTTTGGAGGGCGCAGTATTTT. This encodes CASSSRLAGGLWRAQYF.